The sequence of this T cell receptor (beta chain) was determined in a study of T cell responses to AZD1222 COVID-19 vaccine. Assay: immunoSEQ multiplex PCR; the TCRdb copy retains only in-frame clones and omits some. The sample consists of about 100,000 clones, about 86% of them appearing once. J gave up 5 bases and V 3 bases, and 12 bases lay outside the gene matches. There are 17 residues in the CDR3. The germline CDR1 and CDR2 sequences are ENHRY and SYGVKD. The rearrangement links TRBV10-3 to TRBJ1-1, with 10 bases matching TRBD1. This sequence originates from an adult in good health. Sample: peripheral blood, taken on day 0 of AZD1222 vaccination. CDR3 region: CAISDPGEGQGLTEAFF. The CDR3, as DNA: TGTGCCATCAGTGATCCGGGGGAGGGACAGGGGTTAACTGAAGCTTTCTTT.